This T cell receptor beta chain appears in the sequencing data of a study of blood T cell repertoires in COVID-19. Measured with immunoSEQ multiplex PCR; TCRdb has only the in-frame clones, and not every one. Of 180,000 or so clones in the sample, 90% were seen once. This CDR3 region has 13 residues. Germline V gene data show CDR1 as SGDLS and CDR2 as YYNGEE. V lost 3 bases and J lost 7, with 12 bases in between. V usage is TRBV9 and J usage is TRBJ2-3; tentatively, D is TRBD1 (6 bases). The clonotype originates from a man in his forties or fifties with acute or convalescent COVID-19. The sample taken for sequencing was peripheral blood. CDR3 coding DNA: TGTGCCAGCAGCGAAAAGACAGGCCATACGCAGTATTTT. Residues: CASSEKTGHTQYF.